This TCR beta chain was recorded in a study of identical twins. Study findings and constraints: Cord blood's abundant beta clonotypes had fewer insertions, unlike memory repertoires.

Healthy Caucasians were all of the donors. J lost 0 bases, V lost 7 bases, and 2 bases had no gene match. This CDR3 is built from 14 residues. The V gene's germline CDR1 is SGHRS and CDR2 YFSETQ. TCRdb fed the 5' RACE reads into MiXCR, producing one record per CDR3 protein. Of 1.5 million to 2 million distinct CDR3 sequences in the sample, less than 40% were seen once. Note on this clonotype: The antigen is unknown.

This chain connects TRBV5-1 to TRBJ1-1; TRBD1 agrees at 11 bases. Sequencing was done on a sample of cord blood. The sequence was obtained from a newborn girl in good health. The CDR3 loop reads CASQGQGVNTEAFF. CDR3 DNA: TGCGCCAGCCAGGGACAGGGGGTGAACACTGAAGCTTTCTTT.